This T cell receptor (beta chain) was retrieved from a study of T cells in Graves' hyperthyroidism and ophthalmopathy. This CDR3 comprises 11 residues. Trimming took off 7 bases at V and 11 bases at J, with 14 bases between the two ends. In germline, CDR1 is SNHLY, CDR2 FYNNEI. Amplified TCR beta CDR3 regions came from RNA transcripts. A first-round RT-PCR of the TCR CDR3 used the HTBI primer set. MiXCR, applied by TCRdb to the multiplex PCR reads, yields one record per CDR3 protein. This table holds around 760,000 distinct CDR3 sequences, just over 35% found once. This clonotype originated in a woman aged 35 to 49 with Graves' hyperthyroidism. The chain employs TRBV2 and TRBJ1-1, with D possibly TRBD1 on 5 matching bases. The sequencing sample was made of blood. The DNA for the CDR3 is TGTGCCAGCACGGGCAGGGAGAAGGCTTTCTTT. It is translated as CASTGREKAFF.